This entry is about one T cell receptor beta chain. What it binds is unknown. Some clones are missing from TCRdb's copy, which holds only in-frame ones; the method was immunoSEQ multiplex PCR. The data contain around 18,000 clones, over 70% of them singletons. This record belongs to a study of OX40 agonist ivuxolimab in advanced cancers. General observations from the study: The authors also found low normalized T-cell clonal expansion in some nonresponders. Within 6 weeks, CD4+ and CD8+ blood T cells expanded clonally at 0.1 to 3.0 mg/kg. The 0.1-3.0 mg/kg partial responders had among the lowest clonal expansion.

Losses at the gene ends were 5 bases for V and 8 bases for J; bases not matched to a gene: 5. Germline CDR1 reads LNHNV; CDR2 reads YYDKDF (reference sequence). This CDR3 contains 14 residues. The clonotype was recovered from an adult with an advanced solid tumor such as melanoma, head and neck, liver or kidney cancer. The genes are TRBV15 and TRBJ2-1, with TRBD1 identical over 11 bases. Source: CD4+ or CD8+ T cells sorted from blood, taken in a trial of the OX40 agonist ivuxolimab. The CDR3 region is CATSVGQGAYEQFF. Here the CDR3 DNA reads TGTGCCACCAGCGTAGGACAGGGGGCCTATGAGCAGTTCTTC.